Presented here are 31 T cell receptor beta chains from one specimen sequenced in a study of spatial heterogeneity in lung cancer. TCRdb fed the 5' RACE reads into MiXCR, producing one record per CDR3 protein. Here the sample spans more than 4,000 distinct CDR3 sequences, about 53% being singletons. Time point: sample taken at primary tumor resection. No cells were sorted before sequencing. The whole RNA sequenced was extracted from tumor, nontumor lung or frozen PBMC. The sample was PBMCs, taken at surgery. The receptor set was obtained from a female donor with early-stage non-small cell lung cancer.

Concerning this clonotype: Within a library made for alpha chains, this beta chain is off target, and its count is uninformative. The chain links TRBV12-3 or TRBV12-4 to TRBJ1-3; D call uncertain. The CDR3 runs to 15 residues. With 3 bases removed from V and 6 bases from J, the gap between germline ends came to 15 bases. Written as DNA, the CDR3 is TGTGCCAGCAGTTTGGAACAAGTACTGGAAAACACCATATATTTT. Translated: CASSLEQVLENTIYF.

Note on this clonotype: With the library built for alpha chains, this beta chain is off target and its frequency is not meaningful. The rearrangement links TRBV6-2 or TRBV6-3 to TRBJ2-2; D not resolved. This CDR3 region has 15 residues. The V end lost 0 bases, the J end lost 0 bases, and 5 bases lay between the germline ends. Germline V gene sequence: CDR1 MNHEY, CDR2 SVGEGT. Here the CDR3 DNA reads TGTGCCAGCAGTTACTCGAGCCCGAACACCGGGGAGCTGTTTTTT. The encoded protein is CASSYSSPNTGELFF.

This clonotype has only one observation. The library was designed around alpha chains, so this beta chain is a stray read whose abundance carries little weight. This sequence joins TRBV4-3 and TRBJ2-6, with D uncertain. Trimming shortened V by 0 bases and J by 4 bases, and 7 bases separated the two germline ends. Germline CDR1 LGHNA, CDR2 YSLEER. The CDR3 has 15 residues. The CDR3 DNA sequence: TGCGCCAGCAGCCAAGACGGCGCGGGGGCCAACGTCCTGACTTTC. Translation: CASSQDGAGANVLTF.

This clonotype was seen only a few times. This beta chain turned up in a library designed for alpha chains; as an off-target read, its abundance says little. This sequence joins TRBV28 and TRBJ2-7; D remains unclear. Germline assignment: CDR1 MDHEN and CDR2 SYDVKM. The V end lost 4 bases, the J end lost 3 bases, and 7 bases lay between the germline ends. The CDR3 is made up of 12 amino acids. This CDR3 reads CASSWGNYEQYF. The CDR3 nucleotides are TGTGCCAGCAGTTGGGGTAACTACGAGCAGTACTTC.

About this clonotype: Because the library targeted alpha chains, this beta chain is an off-target read whose size means little. The chain is built from TRBV7-9 and TRBJ1-2, with 7 bases aligning to TRBD1. V lost 5 bases, J lost 3 bases, and 12 bases stayed unmatched. Germline V gives CDR1 SEHNR, CDR2 FQNEAQ (reference sequence). The CDR3 consists of 16 residues. The CDR3 DNA follows: TGTGCCAGCAGCCCCCAACCTCGGGACAGATACTATGGCTACACCTTC. This translates into CASSPQPRDRYYGYTF.

This clonotype was detected a few times. Because this beta chain is a stray read in a library intended to capture alpha chains, its abundance should not be given much weight. The chain links TRBV5-6 to TRBJ2-7; 10 bases fit TRBD1. Germline CDR1 is SGHDT and CDR2 is YYEEEE. CDR3 length equals 15 residues. The CDR3 loop reads CASSLAGGQGILRFV. DNA for the CDR3: TGTGCCAGCAGCTTGGCGGGGGGACAGGGGATTCTCCGCTTCGTC.

In the case of this clonotype: This beta chain turned up in a library designed for alpha chains; as an off-target read, its abundance says little. The V and J genes are TRBV6-2 or TRBV6-3 and TRBJ2-1; possible D gene TRBD1, 5 bases. Deletions cut 8 bases from V and 5 bases from J, with 13 bases between. CDR1 MNHEY and CDR2 SVGEGT come from the germline V gene. The CDR3 totals 13 residues. The chain's CDR3 is CASENRRHNEQFF. As DNA, the CDR3 is TGTGCCAGCGAAAACAGGAGACACAATGAGCAGTTCTTC.

With regard to this clonotype: This beta chain is an off-target read within a library intended for alpha chains, so its frequency means little. The chain uses TRBV7-8 and TRBJ2-3; a possible D gene is TRBD2 (7 bases). Germline V gene data show CDR1 as SGHVS and CDR2 as FQNEAQ. The CDR3 contains 19 residues. The ends were cut back, 5 bases at V and 0 bases at J, with 24 bases in the middle. CDR3 sequence: CASSRRTGGASTSTDTQYF. The CDR3 region has the DNA TGTGCCAGCAGCCGACGAACGGGGGGCGCTAGCACCAGCACAGATACGCAGTATTTT.

As regards this clonotype: Because this beta chain is a stray read in a library intended to capture alpha chains, its abundance should not be given much weight. V is TRBV6-6 and J is TRBJ2-1, with TRBD2 matching 12 bases. The CDR3 length is 18 residues. Trimming at V came to 2 bases and at J to 2 bases, leaving 7 bases not matched to a gene. CDR1 and CDR2 from the germline V gene are MNHNY and SVGAGI (reference sequence). The CDR3 loop is CASSYRSSGRGTYNEQFF. CDR3 nucleotide sequence: TGTGCCAGCAGTTACCGGTCTAGCGGGAGGGGTACCTACAATGAGCAGTTCTTC.

This clonotype was seen more than once but under ten times. In a library made to pick up alpha chains, this beta chain is a stray read with a size that means little. The chain has TRBV29-1 and TRBJ1-2; D remains unclear. Germline lookup yields CDR1 SQVTM and CDR2 ANQGSEA. This CDR3 comprises 12 residues. Trimming removed 7 bases from V and 4 bases from J, with 13 bases in between. The DNA of the CDR3 is TGCAGCGGGTCTCCGGCGGGCTATGGCTACACCTTC. This sequence encodes CSGSPAGYGYTF.

This clonotype was picked up a small number of times. Being off target in a library aimed at alpha chains, this beta chain has a size of little meaning. The V call is TRBV29-1, the J call TRBJ2-1, with D maybe TRBD1 (5 bases). Germline V gives CDR1 SQVTM, CDR2 ANQGSEA. The germline V and J ends were trimmed by 3 bases and 2 bases, with 20 bases remaining between them. The CDR3 loop spans 17 amino acids. CDR3: CSVDPSSLRGTYNEQFF. Written as DNA, the CDR3 is TGCAGCGTTGACCCGAGTTCTCTTAGGGGAACCTACAATGAGCAGTTCTTC.

This clonotype has only one observation. This beta chain appears as a stray read in a library generated for alpha chains; its size is not informative. J is TRBJ2-7 and V is TRBV12-3 or TRBV12-4; 9 bases agree with TRBD1. The V and J ends lost 3 bases and 5 bases, in that order; junction bases with no gene match: 5. CDR3 length: 14 amino acids. CDR3 protein: CASSFGQGKDEQYF. The CDR3 DNA sequence: TGTGCCAGCAGTTTCGGACAGGGGAAAGACGAGCAGTACTTC.

In regard to this clonotype: A much larger clone differs by one base, so this may be a read error. As an off-target read in a library built for alpha chains, this beta chain has a frequency of little significance. The V gene is TRBV27, the J gene TRBJ2-3, with D tentatively TRBD2 (5 bases). The CDR3 totals 14 residues. The germline V gene encodes CDR1 MNHEY and CDR2 SMNVEV (reference sequence). The CDR3 sequence is CVSRRELGTDTQYF. As DNA, the CDR3 is TGTGTCAGCAGAAGGGAGTTAGGCACAGATACGCAGTATTTT.

Note on this clonotype: Found in a library prepared for alpha chains, this beta chain is an off-target read, and its abundance has little meaning. The CDR3 here is CAWSVRLAGIGEQYF. For the CDR3, the DNA is TGTGCCTGGAGTGTACGACTAGCGGGAATTGGCGAGCAGTACTTC. The chain is built from TRBV30 and TRBJ2-7; 11 nucleotides match TRBD2. Per germline, CDR1 GTSNPN and CDR2 SVGIG (reference sequence). The CDR3 has 15 residues. The V gene end was trimmed by 0 bases and the J gene end by 6 bases; junction bases not matched to a gene: 7. The whole variable domain, filled in from reference TRBV30 and TRBJ2-7, reads SQTIHQWPATLVQPVGSPLSLECTVEGTSNPNLYWYRQAAGRGLQLLFYSVGIGQISSEVPQNLSASRPQDRQFILSSKKLLLSDSGFYLCAWSVRLAGIGEQYFGPGTRLTVT.

This clonotype was picked up one time. This beta chain slipped into a library made for alpha chains as a stray read, so its size is not meaningful. This chain connects TRBV18 to TRBJ1-5, with TRBD1 matching 12 bases. The germline V gene has CDR1 KGHSH and CDR2 LQKENI. The CDR3 runs 17 residues. Trimming cost V 0 bases and J 5 bases; bases outside gene matches: 5. CDR3 coding DNA: TGTGCCAGCTCACCACCCGGGACAGGGGGCGCGGATCAGCCCCAGCATTTT. Translated: CASSPPGTGGADQPQHF.

This clonotype was counted between two and nine times. Found in a library prepared for alpha chains, this beta chain is an off-target read, and its abundance has little meaning. The V call is TRBV15, the J call TRBJ2-1; no firm D call. Trimming removed 4 bases from V and 9 bases from J, with 16 bases in between. The CDR3 has 14 residues. Germline CDR1 and CDR2: LNHNV and YYDKDF (reference sequence). The DNA of the CDR3 is TGTGCCACCAGCAAAACCGGGCAGGTGTTTGAGCAGTTCTTC. It translates to CATSKTGQVFEQFF.

This clonotype occurred once. Within a library made for alpha chains, this beta chain is off target, and its count is uninformative. The CDR3 region is CASSPRASGANVLTF. The CDR3, as DNA: TGTGCCAGCAGTCCAAGGGCGTCTGGGGCCAACGTCCTGACTTTC. The rearrangement joins TRBV28 to TRBJ2-6; D remains ambiguous. V dropped 5 bases and J dropped 1 base, with 9 bases sitting between them. Germline V CDR1 and CDR2: MDHEN, SYDVKM. This CDR3 is built from 15 residues.

This clonotype was detected a few times. Within a library made for alpha chains, this beta chain is off target, and its count is uninformative. The chain combines TRBV9 with TRBJ2-5; D is possibly TRBD2 (6 bases). Germline assignment: CDR1 SGDLS and CDR2 YYNGEE. V was clipped by 3 bases and J by 2 bases, with 17 bases between them. The CDR3 runs 16 residues. Here the CDR3 DNA reads TGTGCCAGCAGCGCCCAGGGTGGAGGGGCACAAGAGACCCAGTACTTC. It is translated as CASSAQGGGAQETQYF.

In regard to this clonotype: This beta chain is an unintended read in a library built for alpha chains; its size means little. The rearrangement joins TRBV28 to TRBJ2-5; D uncertain. Germline V gives CDR1 MDHEN, CDR2 SYDVKM. The CDR3 spans 10 residues. V was clipped by 6 bases and J by 7 bases, with 6 bases between them. CDR3 nucleotide sequence: TGTGCCAGCAGGTCCGTGACCCAGTACTTC. It codes for CASRSVTQYF.

This clonotype was counted a few times. Little can be read into the size of this beta chain, an off-target read in a library designed for alpha chains. The chain has TRBV9 and TRBJ1-1; 7 bases match TRBD1. The J segment lost 5 bases and the V segment lost 0 bases, leaving 10 bases of the junction unmatched. CDR3 length: 16 residues. Germline V gene sequence: CDR1 SGDLS, CDR2 YYNGEE. CDR3 in DNA: TGTGCCAGCAGCGTAGCTCAATGGACAGGCGGTACTGAAGCTTTCTTT. Its protein is CASSVAQWTGGTEAFF. The entire variable domain, with the rest obtained from reference TRBV9 and TRBJ1-1, is as follows: DSGVTQTPKHLITATGQRVTLRCSPRSGDLSVYWYQQSLDQGLQFLIQYYNGEERAKGNILERFSAQQFPDLHSELNLSSLELGDSALYFCASSVAQWTGGTEAFFGQGTRLTVV.

Concerning this clonotype: Because the library targeted alpha chains, this beta chain is an off-target read whose size means little. The CDR3 region is CASSLQGTMLNEQYF. CDR3 nucleotide sequence: TGTGCCAGCAGCTTACAGGGGACTATGCTAAACGAGCAGTACTTC. The rearrangement joins TRBV7-8 to TRBJ2-7; D may be TRBD2 (7 bases). There are 15 residues in the CDR3. Trimming took 2 bases from V and 5 from J, leaving 16 bases between them. The V gene's germline CDR1 is SGHVS and CDR2 FQNEAQ.

As regards this clonotype: This beta chain appears as a stray read in a library generated for alpha chains; its size is not informative. CDR3 region: CASSLSKGEHQPQHF. The CDR3 DNA sequence: TGTGCCAGCAGTTTATCTAAGGGGGAGCATCAGCCCCAGCATTTT. The chain is built from TRBV27 and TRBJ1-5; D perhaps matches TRBD1 (6 bases). Trimming took off 0 bases at V and 5 bases at J, with 11 bases between the two ends. CDR1 and CDR2 (germline): MNHEY, SMNVEV (reference sequence). The CDR3 consists of 15 residues.

This clonotype was recorded a few times. Since it is a stray read in a library aimed at alpha chains, this beta chain has a size that is not meaningful. V and J are TRBV12-3 or TRBV12-4 and TRBJ2-2; D not certain. The CDR3 spans 14 residues. With 4 bases removed from V and 1 base from J, the gap between germline ends came to 7 bases. CDR3 coding DNA: TGTGCCAGCAGTTGGAACGGGAACACCGGGGAGCTGTTTTTT. Its translation: CASSWNGNTGELFF.

A note on this clonotype: Since the library was made to target alpha chains, this beta chain is a stray read and its abundance is not meaningful. Here the CDR3 reads CSAFDRGYEQFF. CDR3 coding DNA: TGCAGTGCTTTCGACAGGGGGTATGAGCAGTTCTTC. V usage is TRBV20-1 and J usage is TRBJ2-1; 9 bases are shared with TRBD1. After removal of 5 bases from V and 8 bases from J, the junction contained 4 bases not matched to a gene. The CDR3 spans 12 residues. From germline, CDR1 is DFQATT and CDR2 SNEGSKA (reference sequence).

In this sample, this clonotype turned up once. A read error may explain this, as a much larger clone is one base away. A library made for alpha chains picked up this beta chain off target, so its size means little. The V gene is TRBV5-4, the J gene TRBJ1-4, with TRBD1 as a possible D gene (5 bases). Trimming removed 4 bases from V and 3 bases from J, with 16 bases in between. In germline, CDR1 is SGHNT, CDR2 YYREEE (reference sequence). CDR3 size: 16 residues. DNA for the CDR3: TGTGCCAGCAGCCGGCGGGGGGTTGCAGCTAATGAAAAACTGTTTTTT. Translating it yields CASSRRGVAANEKLFF.

On this clonotype itself: Found in a library prepared for alpha chains, this beta chain is an off-target read, and its abundance has little meaning. In nucleotides, the CDR3 is TGTGCCAGCAACCCCGATAGCACAGATACGCAGTATTTT. Encoded protein: CASNPDSTDTQYF. The chain employs TRBV6-5 and TRBJ2-3; D is ambiguous. Germline V gene data show CDR1 as MNHEY and CDR2 as SVGAGI. The V and J ends lost 7 bases and 0 bases respectively, with 8 bases between them. The CDR3 has 13 amino acids.

With regard to this clonotype: In a library made to pick up alpha chains, this beta chain is a stray read with a size that means little. The chain uses TRBV4-3 and TRBJ1-6, with D perhaps TRBD1 (6 bases). The V and J ends lost 1 base and 5 bases respectively, with 15 bases between them. Germline CDR1 LGHNA, CDR2 YSLEER. The CDR3 is 17 residues long. CDR3 protein: CASSQVPEGGNNSPLHF. CDR3 in DNA: TGCGCCAGCAGCCAAGTCCCTGAGGGGGGTAATAATTCACCCCTCCACTTT.

Turning to this clonotype: Within a library made for alpha chains, this beta chain is off target, and its count is uninformative. The chain employs TRBV6-2 or TRBV6-3 and TRBJ2-3, with D possibly being TRBD1 (6 bases). Germline V CDR1 and CDR2: MNHEY, SVGEGT. The CDR3 is 13 residues long. The V and J ends lost 5 bases and 3 bases respectively, with 9 bases between them. The CDR3 region is CASSRQETDTQYF. The CDR3 DNA reads as TGTGCCAGCAGTCGACAGGAAACAGATACGCAGTATTTT.

The sample holds a few counts of this clonotype. This beta chain is a stray sequence in a library constructed for alpha chains; its clone size is not meaningful. This sequence joins TRBV9 and TRBJ2-3, with 8 bases matching TRBD1. CDR1 SGDLS and CDR2 YYNGEE come from the germline V gene. The CDR3 covers 15 residues. J lost 3 bases, V lost 6 bases, and 9 bases had no gene match. The CDR3 is CASTHRGFGTDTQYF. The CDR3 nucleotides read TGTGCCAGCACCCACAGGGGGTTTGGGACAGATACGCAGTATTTT.

Worth noting for this clonotype: The library was prepared for alpha chains; this beta chain is a stray read, so its frequency means little. The chain recombines TRBV15 with TRBJ2-1; D is undetermined. Germline V lookup: CDR1 LNHNV, CDR2 YYDKDF (reference sequence). The V and J ends lost 1 base and 10 bases respectively, with 23 bases between them. The CDR3 covers 17 residues. CDR3 nucleotide sequence: TGTGCCACCAGCAGAGGCCCCCCCCCGGCGGCGCGGAGCGAGCAGTTCTTC. Translating it yields CATSRGPPPAARSEQFF.

In the case of this clonotype: This beta chain came through as a stray read in a library set up for alpha chains, and its size says little. V and J are TRBV12-3 or TRBV12-4 and TRBJ1-2, with D perhaps matching TRBD1 (5 bases). V dropped 7 bases and J dropped 10 bases, with 19 bases sitting between them. The CDR3 has 13 amino acids. The CDR3 region is CASTPGTNRDYTF. CDR3 DNA sequence: TGTGCCAGCACCCCAGGGACCAATCGAGACTACACCTTC.